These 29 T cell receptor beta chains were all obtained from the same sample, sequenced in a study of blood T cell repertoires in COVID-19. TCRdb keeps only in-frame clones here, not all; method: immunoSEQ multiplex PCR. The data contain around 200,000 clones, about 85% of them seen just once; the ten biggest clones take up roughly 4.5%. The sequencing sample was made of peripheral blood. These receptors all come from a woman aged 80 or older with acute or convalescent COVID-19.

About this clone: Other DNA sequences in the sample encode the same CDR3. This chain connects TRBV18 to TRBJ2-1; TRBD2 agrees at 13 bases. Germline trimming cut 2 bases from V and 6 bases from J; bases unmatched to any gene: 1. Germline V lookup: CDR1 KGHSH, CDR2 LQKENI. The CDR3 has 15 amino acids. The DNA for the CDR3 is TGTGCCAGCTCACCAGGACTAGCGGGAGTCAATGAGCAGTTCTTC. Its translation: CASSPGLAGVNEQFF.

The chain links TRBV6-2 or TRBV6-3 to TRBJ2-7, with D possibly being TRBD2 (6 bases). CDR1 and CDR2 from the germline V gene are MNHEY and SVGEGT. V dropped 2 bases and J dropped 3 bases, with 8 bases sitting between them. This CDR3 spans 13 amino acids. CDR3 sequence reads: CASSYGTDYEQYF. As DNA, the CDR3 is TGTGCCAGCAGTTACGGGACTGACTACGAGCAGTACTTC.

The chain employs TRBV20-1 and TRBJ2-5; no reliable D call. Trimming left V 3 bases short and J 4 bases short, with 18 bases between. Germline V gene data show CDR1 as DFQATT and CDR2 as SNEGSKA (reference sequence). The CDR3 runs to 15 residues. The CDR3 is CSASARSLRGETQYF. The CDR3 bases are TGCAGTGCTAGTGCTAGGTCCCTCAGAGGAGAGACCCAGTACTTC.

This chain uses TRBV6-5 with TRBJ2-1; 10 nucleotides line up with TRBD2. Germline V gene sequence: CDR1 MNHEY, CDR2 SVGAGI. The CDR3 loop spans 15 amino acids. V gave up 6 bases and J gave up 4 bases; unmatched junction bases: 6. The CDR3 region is CASRPGLADYNEQFF. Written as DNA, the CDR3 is TGTGCCAGCAGACCCGGACTAGCGGATTACAATGAGCAGTTCTTC.

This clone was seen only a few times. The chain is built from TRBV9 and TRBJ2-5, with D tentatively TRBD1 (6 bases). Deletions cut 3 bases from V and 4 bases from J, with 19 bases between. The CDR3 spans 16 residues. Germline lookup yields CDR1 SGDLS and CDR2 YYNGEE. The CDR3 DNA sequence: TGTGCCAGCAGCGAACGACAGGTGGGGATAGGAGAGACCCAGTACTTC. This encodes CASSERQVGIGETQYF.

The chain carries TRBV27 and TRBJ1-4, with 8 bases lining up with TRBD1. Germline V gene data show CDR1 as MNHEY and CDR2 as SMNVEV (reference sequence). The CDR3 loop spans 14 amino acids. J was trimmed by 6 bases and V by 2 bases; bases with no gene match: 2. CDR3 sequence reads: CASSLGQGHEKLFF. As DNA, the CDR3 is TGTGCCAGCAGTTTAGGACAGGGACATGAAAAACTGTTTTTT.

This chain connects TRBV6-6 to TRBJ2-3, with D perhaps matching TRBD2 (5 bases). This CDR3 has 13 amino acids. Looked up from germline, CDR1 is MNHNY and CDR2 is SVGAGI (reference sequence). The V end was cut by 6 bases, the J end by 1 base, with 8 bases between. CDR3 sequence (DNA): TGTGCCAGCAGCCCCGGGGGCACAGATACGCAGTATTTT. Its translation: CASSPGGTDTQYF.

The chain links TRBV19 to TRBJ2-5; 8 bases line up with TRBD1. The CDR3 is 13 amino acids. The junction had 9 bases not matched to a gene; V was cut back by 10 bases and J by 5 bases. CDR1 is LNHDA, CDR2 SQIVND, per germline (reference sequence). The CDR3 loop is CATQGAGRETQYF. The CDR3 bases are TGTGCCACCCAGGGGGCCGGCCGGGAGACCCAGTACTTC. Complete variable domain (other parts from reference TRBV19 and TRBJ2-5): DGGITQSPKYLFRKEGQNVTLSCEQNLNHDAMYWYRQDPGQGLRLIYYSQIVNDFQKGDIAEGYSVSREKKESFPLTVTSAQKNPTAFYLCATQGAGRETQYFGPGTRLLVL.

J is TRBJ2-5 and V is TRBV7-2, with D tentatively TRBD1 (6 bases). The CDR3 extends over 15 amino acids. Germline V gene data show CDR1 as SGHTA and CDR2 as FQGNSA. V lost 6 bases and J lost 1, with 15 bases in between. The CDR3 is CASRSHRDPQETQYF. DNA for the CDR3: TGTGCCAGCAGATCTCACAGGGACCCCCAAGAGACCCAGTACTTC. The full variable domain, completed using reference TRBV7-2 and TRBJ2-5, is GAGVSQSPSNKVTEKGKDVELRCDPISGHTALYWYRQSLGQGLEFLIYFQGNSAPDKSGLPSDRFSAERTGGSVSTLTIQRTQQEDSAVYLCASRSHRDPQETQYFGPGTRLLVL.

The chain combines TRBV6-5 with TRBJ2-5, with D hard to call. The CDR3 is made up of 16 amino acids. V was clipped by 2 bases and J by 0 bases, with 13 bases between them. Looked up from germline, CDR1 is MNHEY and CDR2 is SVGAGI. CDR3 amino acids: CASSYLSRSYQETQYF. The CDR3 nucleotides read TGTGCCAGCAGTTACCTATCTAGGTCGTACCAAGAGACCCAGTACTTC.

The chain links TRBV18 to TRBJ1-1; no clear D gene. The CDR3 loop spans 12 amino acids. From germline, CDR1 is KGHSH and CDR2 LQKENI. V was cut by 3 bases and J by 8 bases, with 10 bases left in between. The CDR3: CASSPRLEEAFF. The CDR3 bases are TGTGCCAGCTCACCGCGGCTGGAGGAAGCTTTCTTT.

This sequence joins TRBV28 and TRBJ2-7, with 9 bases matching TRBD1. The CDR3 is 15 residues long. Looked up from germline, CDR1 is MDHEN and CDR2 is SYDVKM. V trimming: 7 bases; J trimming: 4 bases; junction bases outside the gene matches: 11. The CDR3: CASIPTGTGRYEQYF. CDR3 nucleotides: TGTGCCAGCATCCCCACGGGGACAGGGAGATACGAGCAGTACTTC.

This CDR3 is CASSPGGGKQYF. The CDR3 nucleotides read TGTGCCAGCAGCCCAGGCGGAGGCAAGCAGTATTTT. The chain combines TRBV7-6 with TRBJ2-3; D is perhaps TRBD2 (5 bases). The CDR3 has 12 residues. Between the trimmed V and J ends, which lost 5 bases and 11 bases, there was a span of 14 bases. CDR1 and CDR2 from the germline V gene are SGHVS and FNYEAQ.

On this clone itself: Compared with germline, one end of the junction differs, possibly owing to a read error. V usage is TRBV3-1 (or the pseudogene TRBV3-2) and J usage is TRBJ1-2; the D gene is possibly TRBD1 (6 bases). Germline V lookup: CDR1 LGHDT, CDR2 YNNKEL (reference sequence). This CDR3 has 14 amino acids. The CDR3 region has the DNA TGTGTCAGCAGCCAAGAGGGGGGATTCCAGGGCTACACCTTC. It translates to CVSSQEGGFQGYTF.

CDR3: CAISEGGRTDTQYF. The CDR3 bases are TGTGCCATCAGTGAGGGAGGGCGAACAGATACGCAGTATTTT. This chain joins TRBV10-3 and TRBJ2-3; weak D call: TRBD2 (6 bases). Germline V CDR1 and CDR2: ENHRY, SYGVKD. V dropped 2 bases and J dropped 3 bases, with 9 bases sitting between them. The CDR3 sequence is 14 residues long.

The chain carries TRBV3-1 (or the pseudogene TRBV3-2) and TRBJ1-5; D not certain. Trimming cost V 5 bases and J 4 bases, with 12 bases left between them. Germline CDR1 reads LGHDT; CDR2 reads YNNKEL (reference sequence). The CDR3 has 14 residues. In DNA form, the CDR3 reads TGTGCCAGCAGCATTTCTACCGGGAATCAGCCCCAGCATTTT. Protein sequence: CASSISTGNQPQHF.

Here the CDR3 reads CASSLWDRGQTQYF. CDR3 nucleotide sequence: TGTGCCAGCAGCTTATGGGACAGGGGTCAGACCCAGTACTTC. The V gene is TRBV7-2, the J gene TRBJ2-5; 10 bases are a match to TRBD1. Per the germline V gene, CDR1 is SGHTA and CDR2 is FQGNSA. V dropped 2 bases and J dropped 6; count of bases not matched to a gene: 3. This CDR3 has 14 residues.

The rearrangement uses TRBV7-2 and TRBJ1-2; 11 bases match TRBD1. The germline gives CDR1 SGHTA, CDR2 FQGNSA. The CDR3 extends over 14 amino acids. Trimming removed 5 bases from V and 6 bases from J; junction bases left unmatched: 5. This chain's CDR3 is CASSTGQGVNGYTF. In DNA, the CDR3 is TGTGCCAGCAGCACGGGACAGGGGGTTAATGGCTACACCTTC.

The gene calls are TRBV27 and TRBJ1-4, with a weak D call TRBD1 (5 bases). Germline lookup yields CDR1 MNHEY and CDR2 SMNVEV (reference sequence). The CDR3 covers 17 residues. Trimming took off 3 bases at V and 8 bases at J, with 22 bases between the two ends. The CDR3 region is CASSFSGAGRIWEKLFF. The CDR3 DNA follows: TGTGCCAGCAGTTTCTCTGGAGCAGGGAGGATTTGGGAAAAACTGTTTTTT.

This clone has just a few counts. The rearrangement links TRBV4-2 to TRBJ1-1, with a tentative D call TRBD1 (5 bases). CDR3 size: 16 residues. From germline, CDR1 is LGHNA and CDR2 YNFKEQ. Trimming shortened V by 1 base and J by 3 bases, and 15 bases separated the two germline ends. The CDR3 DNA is TGTGCCAGCAGCCAAGTCACATTAGGGGCTGACACTGAAGCTTTCTTT. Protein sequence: CASSQVTLGADTEAFF.

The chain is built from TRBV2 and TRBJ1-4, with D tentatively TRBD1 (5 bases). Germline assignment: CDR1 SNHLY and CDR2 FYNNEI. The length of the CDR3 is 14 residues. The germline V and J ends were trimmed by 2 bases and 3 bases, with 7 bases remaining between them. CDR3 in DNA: TGTGCCAGCAGTGAACAGGGTGCTAATGAAAAACTGTTTTTT. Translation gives CASSEQGANEKLFF. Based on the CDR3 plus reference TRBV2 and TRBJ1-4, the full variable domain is EPEVTQTPSHQVTQMGQEVILRCVPISNHLYFYWYRQILGQKVEFLVSFYNNEISEKSEIFDDQFSVERPDGSNFTLKIRSTKLEDSAMYFCASSEQGANEKLFFGSGTQLSVL.

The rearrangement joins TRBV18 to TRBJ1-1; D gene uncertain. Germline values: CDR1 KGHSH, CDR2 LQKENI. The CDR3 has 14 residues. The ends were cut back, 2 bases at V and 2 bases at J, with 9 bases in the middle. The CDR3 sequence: CASSPGEPNTEAFF. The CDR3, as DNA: TGTGCCAGCTCACCAGGGGAGCCTAACACTGAAGCTTTCTTT.

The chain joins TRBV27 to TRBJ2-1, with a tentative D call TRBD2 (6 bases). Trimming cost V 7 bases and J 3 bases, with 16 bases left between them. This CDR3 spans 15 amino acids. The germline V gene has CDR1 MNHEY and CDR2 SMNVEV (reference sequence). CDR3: CASMGLQGSYNEQFF. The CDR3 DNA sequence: TGTGCCAGCATGGGACTTCAAGGCAGCTACAATGAGCAGTTCTTC.

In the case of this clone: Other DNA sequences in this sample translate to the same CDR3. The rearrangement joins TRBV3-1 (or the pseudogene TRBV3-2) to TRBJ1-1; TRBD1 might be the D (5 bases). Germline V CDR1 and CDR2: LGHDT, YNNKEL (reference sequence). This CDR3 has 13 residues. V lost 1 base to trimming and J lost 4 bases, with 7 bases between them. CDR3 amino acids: CASSQVGGTEAFF. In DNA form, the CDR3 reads TGTGCCAGCAGCCAAGTGGGGGGCACTGAAGCTTTCTTT.

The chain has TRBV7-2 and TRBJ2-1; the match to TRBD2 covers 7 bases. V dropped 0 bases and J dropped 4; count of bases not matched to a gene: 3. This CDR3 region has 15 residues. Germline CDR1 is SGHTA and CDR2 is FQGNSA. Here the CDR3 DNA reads TGTGCCAGCAGCTTAGCCAGCGGGGAGTACAATGAGCAGTTCTTC. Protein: CASSLASGEYNEQFF.

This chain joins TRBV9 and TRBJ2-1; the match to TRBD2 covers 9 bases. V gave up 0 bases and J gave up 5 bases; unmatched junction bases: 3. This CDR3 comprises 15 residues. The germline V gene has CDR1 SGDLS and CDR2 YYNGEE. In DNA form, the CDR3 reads TGTGCCAGCAGCGTAGGGGGGACTAGCCACAATGAGCAGTTCTTC. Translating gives CASSVGGTSHNEQFF.

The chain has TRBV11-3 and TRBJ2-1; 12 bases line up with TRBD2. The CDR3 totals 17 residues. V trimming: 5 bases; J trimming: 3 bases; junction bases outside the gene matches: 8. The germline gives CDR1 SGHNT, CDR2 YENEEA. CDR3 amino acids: CASSPKTSGRGYNEQFF. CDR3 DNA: TGTGCCAGCAGCCCAAAGACTAGCGGGAGAGGCTACAATGAGCAGTTCTTC.

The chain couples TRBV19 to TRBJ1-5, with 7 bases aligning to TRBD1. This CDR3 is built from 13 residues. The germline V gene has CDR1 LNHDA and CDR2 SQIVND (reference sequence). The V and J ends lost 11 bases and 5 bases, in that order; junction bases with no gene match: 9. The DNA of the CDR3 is TGTGCCGTCCGAGGACAGGTGGATCAGCCCCAGCATTTT. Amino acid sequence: CAVRGQVDQPQHF.

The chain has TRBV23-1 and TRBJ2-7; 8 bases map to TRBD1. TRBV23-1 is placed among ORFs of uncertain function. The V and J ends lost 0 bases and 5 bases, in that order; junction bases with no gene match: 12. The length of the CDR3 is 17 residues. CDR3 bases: TGCGCCAGCAGTCAATCAGTCCCCAGGGGGCAAATAGACGAGCAGTACTTC. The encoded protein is CASSQSVPRGQIDEQYF.